This T cell receptor (beta chain) came from a study of cytomegalovirus exposure and HLA in healthy donors (dated by TCRdb to between 2016 and 2019). Context from the whole study: An earlier analysis of 587 of the donors reported around 280 Gb of sequence data and 117 million unique TCR beta sequences obtained from about 200 million T cells. An early release covering 550 to 700 HLA-typed donors comprised about 310 gigabases of sequencing data and around 80 million unique TCR sequences. Of the roughly 390 genotyped donors, roughly 85% fell in the genetic ancestry cluster associated with self-reported Caucasian donors. The study aimed to test whether cataloging public T cell receptors could reveal signatures of past pathogen exposure. The T cell repertoires of some 670 subjects were profiled by immunosequencing and related to cytomegalovirus serostatus. Along with the roughly 670-subject first cohort, a separate validation cohort of over a hundred different subjects was used. The study combined high-throughput TCR immunosequencing, statistical association of individual TCRs with disease status, and machine learning to predict cytomegalovirus infection status. A later analysis re-analyzed previously published TCR beta repertoires from 660 or so donors and added high-resolution HLA genotyping to study TCR occurrence patterns. Rather than using new phenotypic data, the later analysis identified candidate immune exposures from TCR beta sequences and from how often those sequences occurred across donors. In an earlier analysis of around 540 of the donors, high-throughput TCR beta sequencing was used to judge whether each TCR beta V gene segment behaved as functional or pseudogenic. Alongside the repertoire data, information on donor age, sex, ethnicity and CMV serostatus was compiled. A later genetic analysis took genome-wide SNP genotypes for about three fifths of the 666 donors and used that subset as a discovery cohort. Every repertoire in the discovery cohort had been generated on one and the same sequencing platform. Both class I and class II loci were covered by HLA typing, at four-digit resolution. Typing coverage varied by locus: roughly 620-630 donors for A, B, C, DRB1 and DQB1; 522 for DQA1; more than 600 for DPA1; under 490 for DPB1. About five DR-DQ haplotypes were handled as single units for association and clustering, since linkage in the cohort was strong. Across some 400 genotyped donors of the cohort, an average of about 220,000 unique TCR beta nucleotide sequences per donor were sequenced, and 15% to 20% of those sequences were non-productive. The research as a whole found: A further reported finding was that TCR beta sequences accurately predicted the HLA-A and HLA-B alleles for most subjects in the first cohort. Immune exposure information for the cohort was limited to CMV serostatus. The study gave a list of more than 150 TCR beta chains associated with cytomegalovirus. Some IMGT-functional V segments, including TRBV6-2 and TRBV6-3, could not be distinguished by the 87-base-pair reads and were therefore excluded. At a false discovery rate of 0.05, a later analysis linked around 17,000 TCR beta sequences to specific HLA alleles. When HLA alleles, especially DR and DQ, strongly co-occurred, attributing TCR associations to individual alleles was difficult. In a later analysis, several top co-occurrence clusters were reported to appear linked to parvovirus B19, influenza, CMV and Epstein-Barr virus. HLA typing was unavailable for some donors at each locus, so association tests used only the typed subset. The earlier analysis of around 600 of the donors excluded seventeen rarely observed V segments, including chromosome 9 orphons, because counts were too low. Correlated functional status among segregating V segments might reflect linkage disequilibrium, but an unknown experimental factor could not be ruled out. In a later analysis, HLA-associated TCR beta chains were found to be more clonally expanded and to have lower generation probabilities than equally common non-associated chains. While some public TCRs were present in many individuals, most TCR sequences turned up only very rarely across donors. Presence/absence analyses assumed roughly uniform sequencing depth across donors, an assumption that may not hold. A later analysis found that TCR association rates varied across HLA loci, with DRB1 alleles showing the most associated TCRs and HLA-C alleles the fewest. An earlier analysis of approximately 600 of the donors showed that most TCR beta V segments appeared in productive rearrangements either about 87% or about 30% of the time, which broadly matched IMGT annotations. In a later genetic analysis, fewer N-insertions in productive TCRs were reported among donors in an Asian-associated ancestry cluster than the roughly 700-donor mean. A cluster of highly shared sequence variants was judged likely to represent a technical artifact of the sequencing pipeline. This cohort had only TCR beta chains sequenced, and the lack of alpha or paired-chain data limited which features could be detected. The authors suggested that the approach could potentially be extended to other disease states and immunological phenotypes. The classifier was reported to diagnose cytomegalovirus status with high specificity and sensitivity in both the original cohort and the validation cohort. Most CMV-associated TCR beta chains appeared to be HLA-restricted in a later analysis, and the HLA associations seemed to be driven largely by CMV exposure. Three of the identified cytomegalovirus-associated TCR beta chains were confirmed in vitro to be specific for cytomegalovirus antigens. V-gene and J-gene trimming of TCR beta chains was associated with a missense DCLRE1C variant in a later genetic analysis, and the association was replicated in an independent cohort.

The cohort comprised fewer than 700 healthy bone marrow donors. At the time of sampling, every cohort member was nominally healthy, though immune exposures that went unrecorded were likely present. The donor was CMV seropositive and belonged to the group of 250 to 300 seropositive cohort members. A peripheral blood sample was collected from each donor, and TCR beta sequencing was performed on peripheral blood mononuclear cells. Genomic DNA extraction from the blood cell samples was performed with the Qiagen DNeasy Blood Extraction Kit. Receptors were amplified or captured by the immunoSEQ multiplex PCR assay. For the multiplex PCR, a mixture combining 60 forward primers for TCR Vbeta segments and 13 reverse primers for TCR Jbeta segments was used. A multiplex PCR assay on genomic DNA amplified the CDR3 region of rearranged TCR beta genes. The Illumina HiSeq System was used to sequence the amplified TCR beta libraries as 87-base-pair reads. Concerning the study's data processing: A later analysis counted approximately 76 million unique TCR beta chains across the roughly 700 repertoires, and some 11 million of these chains were shared by at least two donors. A nearest-neighbor algorithm error-corrected the raw reads and collapsed the reads into unique sequences, merging closely related sequences to remove PCR and sequencing errors. To assign V, D and J gene segments, CDR3 sequences were aligned to IMGT reference sequences. Each retained sequence needed at least a six-nucleotide match to both a V gene segment and a J gene segment. Rearrangements were classified as productive when the CDR3 lacked stop codons and remained in frame with V and J, and all other rearrangements were classified as non-productive. CDR3 was defined according to IMGT convention as the region running from the second conserved V-encoded cysteine to the conserved J-encoded phenylalanine. The earlier analysis of about 610 of the donors excluded any sequence lacking an unambiguous match to a single V gene segment. An earlier analysis of a few hundred of the donors called V segments functional above 56.7% productive rearrangements and segregating when the between-donor standard deviation exceeded 5%. A statistical classification framework was built for diagnosing cytomegalovirus status from the catalog of TCR beta chain sequences. In a later analysis, V and J genes were assigned by comparing TCR nucleotide sequences against IMGT/GENE-DB human TR gene sequences. Using the TCRdist pipeline, a later analysis assigned CDR3 sequences along with most-parsimonious VDJ recombination scenarios. In a later analysis, each TCR beta chain was defined by its CDR3 amino acid sequence together with its V-gene family, and reads lacking a unique V-gene family were excluded. In a later analysis, 500 to 650 highly shared, low-generation-probability nucleotide sequences were removed to address suspected cross-contamination and a sequencing artifact. A later analysis calculated a clonal expansion index for each public chain from normalized within-repertoire ranks of inferred template counts. A later analysis computed generation probabilities with a VDJ recombination model fitted to out-of-frame rearrangements, and checked the results against IGoR. In a later analysis, hypergeometric tests were used to score TCR-TCR, TCR-HLA and TCR-CMV co-occurrence, with a repertoire-size bias correction applied to TCR pairs. False discovery rates were estimated in a later analysis by permuting HLA or CMV assignments 20 times. In a later analysis, co-occurring TCRs were grouped using DBSCAN, and TCRdist sequence similarity was added for clustering within HLA-allele-positive subsets. Repertoires with fewer than 30,000 or more than 120,000 public chains were left out of co-occurrence clustering, as were about five repertoires with anomalous nucleotide sharing. In TCRdb, the immuneACCESS table is reduced to in-frame sequences with V and J assigned. These tables do not hold every clone; where another copy was compared, an unresolved V gene accounts for under half, and the others remain unexplained. That table gives V, J and clone size, and the DNA gave D and trimming. Present in this sample are about 150,000 clones, 55% to 80% of which were seen just once. Clones ranked in the top ten supply about 7.1% of the sample.

Note on this clone: Which antigen it targets is not known. No much larger clone is present one base from it, and per-base qualities are unavailable.

CDR3 length: 17 amino acids, cysteine to phenylalanine. Only the CDR3 DNA is retained, 51 bases long and in frame from the first base. The germline V gene specifies MNHNS as CDR1 and SASEGT as CDR2. Relative to germline, V is 2 bases shorter and J is 3 bases shorter, with 19 bases between their ends. The receptor comes from a woman aged 60-75 years in good health and CMV-seropositive. The sequencing sample was made of PBMCs. Recombination joined TRBV6-1 with TRBJ1-1; TRBD1 is a weak D gene call, 5 bases matching. The CDR3 sequence is CASSEFGGTASYTEAFF. The bases are TGTGCCAGCAGTGAATTTGGGGGGACGGCTTCGTACACTGAAGCTTTCTTT.